The source of this T cell receptor (beta chain) is a study of blood T cells in healthy people across ages. The study's findings and limits: Across the age range, TCR beta diversity per million T cells fell in a roughly linear way. It was held that the diversity estimates obtained from one million T cells were underestimates.

Trimming left V 0 bases short and J 9 bases short, with 15 bases between. Germline V gene data show CDR1 as SGHAT and CDR2 as FQNNGV. The CDR3 is made up of 15 amino acids. The authors ran a second PCR of about 6 to 11 cycles using a sample-barcoded 5' primer and a J-beta primer mix. Each cDNA molecule, via a template-switch adaptor with 12 random nucleotides, was tagged. CDR3-containing paired-end reads numbered at least 2.5 million in each sample. Each CDR3 protein is one row after TCRdb ran MiXCR on the 5' RACE reads. Of 1.5 million or so distinct CDR3 sequences in the sample, 42% were seen once. In regard to this clonotype: Its specificity is unknown.

The sample taken for sequencing was blood. The TCR sequence derives from a woman between 18 and 29 years old in good health. The chain recombines TRBV11-2 with TRBJ2-1, with D perhaps TRBD2 (6 bases). CDR3: CASSLEPSVGFEQFF. For the CDR3, the DNA is TGTGCCAGCAGCTTAGAGCCTAGCGTGGGGTTTGAGCAGTTCTTC.